This record concerns one T cell receptor beta chain sequence. Only in-frame clones appear in the TCRdb table, and some are missing; sequencing was by immunoSEQ multiplex PCR. The sample holds about 200,000 clones, 89% seen once. These data come from a study of blood T cell repertoires in COVID-19. J lost 5 bases, V lost 1 base, and 10 bases had no gene match. Per germline, CDR1 SEHNR and CDR2 FQNEAQ (reference sequence). This CDR3 has 16 amino acids. The V call is TRBV7-9, the J call TRBJ2-7; 8 bases line up with TRBD1. Sequenced sample: PBMCs or T cells enriched from blood (not recorded which). The source of this sequence is a woman aged 40 to 49 with acute COVID-19. The CDR3 nucleotides are TGTGCCAGCAGCTTAGTCGTAGGACAGGGTTTGAACGAGCAGTACTTC. As protein: CASSLVVGQGLNEQYF. The variable domain in full, completed from reference TRBV7-9 and TRBJ2-7, reads DTGVSQNPRHKITKRGQNVTFRCDPISEHNRLYWYRQTLGQGPEFLTYFQNEAQLEKSRLLSDRFSAERPKGSFSTLEIQRTEQGDSAMYLCASSLVVGQGLNEQYFGPGTRLTVT.